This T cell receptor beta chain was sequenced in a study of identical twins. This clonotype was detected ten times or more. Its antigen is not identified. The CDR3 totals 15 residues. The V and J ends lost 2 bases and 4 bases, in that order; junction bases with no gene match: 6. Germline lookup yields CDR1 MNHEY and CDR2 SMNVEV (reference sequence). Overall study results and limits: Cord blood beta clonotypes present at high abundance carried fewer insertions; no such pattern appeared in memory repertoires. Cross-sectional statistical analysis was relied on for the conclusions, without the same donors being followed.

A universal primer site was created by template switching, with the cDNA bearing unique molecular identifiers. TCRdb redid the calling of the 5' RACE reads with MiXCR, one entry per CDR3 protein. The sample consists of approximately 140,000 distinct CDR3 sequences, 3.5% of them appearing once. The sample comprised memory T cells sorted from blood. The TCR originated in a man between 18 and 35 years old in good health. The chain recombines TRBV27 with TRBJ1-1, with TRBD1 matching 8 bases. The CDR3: CASSLGTGFATEAFF. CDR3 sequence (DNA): TGTGCCAGCAGTTTAGGGACAGGATTTGCCACTGAAGCTTTCTTT.